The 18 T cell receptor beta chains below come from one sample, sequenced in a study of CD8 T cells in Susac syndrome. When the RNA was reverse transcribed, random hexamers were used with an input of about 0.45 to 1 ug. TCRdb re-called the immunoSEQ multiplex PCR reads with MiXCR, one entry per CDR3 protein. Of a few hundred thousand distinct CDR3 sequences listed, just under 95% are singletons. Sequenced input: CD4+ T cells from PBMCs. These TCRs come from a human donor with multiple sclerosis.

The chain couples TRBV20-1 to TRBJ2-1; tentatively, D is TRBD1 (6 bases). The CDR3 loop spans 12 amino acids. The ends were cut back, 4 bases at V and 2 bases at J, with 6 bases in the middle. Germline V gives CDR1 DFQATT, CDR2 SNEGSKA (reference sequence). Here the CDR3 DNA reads TGCAGTGCTAAGGGGGCCTACAATGAGCAGTTCTTC. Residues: CSAKGAYNEQFF.

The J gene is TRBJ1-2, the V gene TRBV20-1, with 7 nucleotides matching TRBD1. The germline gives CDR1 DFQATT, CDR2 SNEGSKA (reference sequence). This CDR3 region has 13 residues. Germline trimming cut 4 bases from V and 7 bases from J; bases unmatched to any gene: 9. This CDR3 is CSAIAYRGFGYTF. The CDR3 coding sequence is TGCAGTGCTATCGCCTACAGGGGTTTTGGCTACACCTTC.

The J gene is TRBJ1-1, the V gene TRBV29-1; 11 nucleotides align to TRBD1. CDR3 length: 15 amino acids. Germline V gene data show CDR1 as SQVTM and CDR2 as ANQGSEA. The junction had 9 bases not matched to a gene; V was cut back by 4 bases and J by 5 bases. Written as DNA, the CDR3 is TGCAGCGTTGCGGACAGGGGGCGCCGAGATACTGAAGCTTTCTTT. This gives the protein CSVADRGRRDTEAFF.

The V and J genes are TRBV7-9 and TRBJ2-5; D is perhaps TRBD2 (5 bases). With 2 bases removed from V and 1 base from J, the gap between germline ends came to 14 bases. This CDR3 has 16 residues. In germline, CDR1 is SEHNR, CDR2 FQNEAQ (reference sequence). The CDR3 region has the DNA TGTGCCAGCAGCTTAACCAGGAGGCCCCCCCAAGAGACCCAGTACTTC. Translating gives CASSLTRRPPQETQYF.

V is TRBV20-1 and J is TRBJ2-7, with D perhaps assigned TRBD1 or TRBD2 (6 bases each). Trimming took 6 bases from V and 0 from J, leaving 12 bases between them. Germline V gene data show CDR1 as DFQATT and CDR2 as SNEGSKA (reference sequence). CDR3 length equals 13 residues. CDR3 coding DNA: TGCAGTGCCTTTAAGGGGGGCTCCTACGAGCAGTACTTC. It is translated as CSAFKGGSYEQYF.

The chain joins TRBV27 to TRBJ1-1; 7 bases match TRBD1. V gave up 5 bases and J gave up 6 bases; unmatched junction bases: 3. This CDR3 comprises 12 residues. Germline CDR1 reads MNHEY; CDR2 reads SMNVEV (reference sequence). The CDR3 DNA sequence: TGTGCCAGCAGTCCAGGGACAGCTGAAGCTTTCTTT. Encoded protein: CASSPGTAEAFF.

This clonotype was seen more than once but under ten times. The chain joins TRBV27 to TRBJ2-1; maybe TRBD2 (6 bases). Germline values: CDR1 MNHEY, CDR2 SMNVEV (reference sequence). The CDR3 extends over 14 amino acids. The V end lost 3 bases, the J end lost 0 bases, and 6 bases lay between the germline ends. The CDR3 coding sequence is TGTGCCAGCAGTTTTAGCGGCTCCTACAATGAGCAGTTCTTC. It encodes CASSFSGSYNEQFF.

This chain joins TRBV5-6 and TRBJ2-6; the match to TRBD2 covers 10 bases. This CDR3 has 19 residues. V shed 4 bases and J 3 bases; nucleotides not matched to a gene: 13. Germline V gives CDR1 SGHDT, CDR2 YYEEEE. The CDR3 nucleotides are TGTGCCAGCAGCCCTCGCGGTAGCGGGAGGTTGGGTGGGGCCAACGTCCTGACTTTC. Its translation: CASSPRGSGRLGGANVLTF.

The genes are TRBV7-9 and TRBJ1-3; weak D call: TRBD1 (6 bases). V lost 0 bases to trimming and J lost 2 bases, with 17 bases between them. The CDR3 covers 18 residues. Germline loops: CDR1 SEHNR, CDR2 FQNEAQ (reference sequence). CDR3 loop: CASSLASNREPPGNTIYF. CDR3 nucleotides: TGTGCCAGCAGCTTAGCTTCGAACAGGGAGCCTCCTGGAAACACCATATATTTT.

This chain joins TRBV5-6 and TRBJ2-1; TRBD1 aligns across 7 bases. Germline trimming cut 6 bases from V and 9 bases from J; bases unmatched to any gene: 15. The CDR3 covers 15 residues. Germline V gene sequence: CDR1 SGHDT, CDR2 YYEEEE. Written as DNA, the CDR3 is TGTGCCAGCAACTGGAAGCTTGACAGGGACGTTGAGCAGTTCTTC. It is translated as CASNWKLDRDVEQFF.

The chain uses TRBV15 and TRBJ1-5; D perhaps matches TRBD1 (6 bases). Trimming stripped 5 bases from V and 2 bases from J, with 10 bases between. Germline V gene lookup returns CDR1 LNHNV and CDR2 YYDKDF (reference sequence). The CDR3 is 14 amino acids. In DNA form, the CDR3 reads TGTGCCACCAGCCAACAGGGTGGCAATCAGCCCCAGCATTTT. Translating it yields CATSQQGGNQPQHF.

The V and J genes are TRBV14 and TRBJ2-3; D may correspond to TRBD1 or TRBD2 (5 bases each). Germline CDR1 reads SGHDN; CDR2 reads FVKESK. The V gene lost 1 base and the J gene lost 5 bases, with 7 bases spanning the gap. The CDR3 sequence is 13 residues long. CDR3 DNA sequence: TGTGCCAGCAGCCAAGCGGGACGAGATACGCAGTATTTT. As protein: CASSQAGRDTQYF.

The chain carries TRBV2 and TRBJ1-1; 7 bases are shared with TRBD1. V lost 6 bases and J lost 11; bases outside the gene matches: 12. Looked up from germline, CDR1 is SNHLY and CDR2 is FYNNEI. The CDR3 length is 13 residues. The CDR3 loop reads CASRFSNRDSAFF. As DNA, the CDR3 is TGTGCCAGCAGGTTCTCAAACCGGGACAGTGCTTTCTTT.

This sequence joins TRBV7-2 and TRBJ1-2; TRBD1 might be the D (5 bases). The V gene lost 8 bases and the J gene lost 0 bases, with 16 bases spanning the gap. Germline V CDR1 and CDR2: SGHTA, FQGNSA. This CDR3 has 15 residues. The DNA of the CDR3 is TGTGCCAGCGAATCCGCGCAGGGAGCTAACTATGGCTACACCTTC. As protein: CASESAQGANYGYTF.

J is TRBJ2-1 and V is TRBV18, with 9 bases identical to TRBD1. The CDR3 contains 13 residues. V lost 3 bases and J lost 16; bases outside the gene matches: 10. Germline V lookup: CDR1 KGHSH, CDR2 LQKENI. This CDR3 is CASSPSGQGWCFF. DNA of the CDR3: TGTGCCAGCTCACCCTCGGGACAGGGATGGTGTTTCTTC.

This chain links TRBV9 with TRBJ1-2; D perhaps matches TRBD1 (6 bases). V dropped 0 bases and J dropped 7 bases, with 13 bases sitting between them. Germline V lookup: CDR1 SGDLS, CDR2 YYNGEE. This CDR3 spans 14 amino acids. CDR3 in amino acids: CASSVGGGGIGYTF. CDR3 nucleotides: TGTGCCAGCAGCGTAGGCGGGGGCGGAATTGGCTACACCTTC. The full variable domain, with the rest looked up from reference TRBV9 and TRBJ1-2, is DSGVTQTPKHLITATGQRVTLRCSPRSGDLSVYWYQQSLDQGLQFLIQYYNGEERAKGNILERFSAQQFPDLHSELNLSSLELGDSALYFCASSVGGGGIGYTFGSGTRLTVV.

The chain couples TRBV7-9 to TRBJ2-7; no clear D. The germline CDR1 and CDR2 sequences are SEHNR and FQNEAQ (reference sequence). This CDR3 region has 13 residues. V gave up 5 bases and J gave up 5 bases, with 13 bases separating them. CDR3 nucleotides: TGTGCCAGCAGCCGTCCCCCAGTCCACGAGCAGTACGTC. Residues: CASSRPPVHEQYV.

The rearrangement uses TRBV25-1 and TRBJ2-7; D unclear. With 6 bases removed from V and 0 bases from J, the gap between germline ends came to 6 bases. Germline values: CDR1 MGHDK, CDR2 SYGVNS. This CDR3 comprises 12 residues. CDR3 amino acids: CASRTSSYEQYV. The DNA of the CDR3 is TGTGCCAGCAGGACGAGCTCCTACGAGCAGTACGTC.